The 27 T cell receptor beta chains given below trace back to one sample, sequenced in a study of shared clonotypes between healthy human individuals. Profiled with immunoSEQ multiplex PCR; TCRdb holds only in-frame clones, not every one. This table has roughly 2,000,000 clones, about 95% appearing once. Cells designated naive CD8 were CD45RO-negative and were positively selected for CCR7, with terminally differentiated effector memory CD45RA+ cells excluded. Sequences were obtained from naive CD8+ T cells sorted from blood. These receptors were taken from a man between 18 and 35 years old in good health.

The chain combines TRBV29-1 with TRBJ2-1; 11 nucleotides agree with TRBD2. The CDR3 covers 16 residues. Germline lookup yields CDR1 SQVTM and CDR2 ANQGSEA. Trimming took 8 bases from V and 4 from J; bases not matched to a gene: 13. The DNA for the CDR3 is TGCAGCACAGGACTAGCGGGTATTCAGGGGTACAATGAGCAGTTCTTC. Translating gives CSTGLAGIQGYNEQFF.

The chain employs TRBV6-1 and TRBJ1-5; weak D call: TRBD1 (6 bases). V dropped 6 bases and J dropped 12 bases, with 18 bases sitting between them. The CDR3 has 13 residues. The germline V gene encodes CDR1 MNHNS and CDR2 SASEGT. The CDR3 region has the DNA TGTGCCAGCAGCGACGACCTAGGGGGTTACCAGCATTTT. This sequence encodes CASSDDLGGYQHF.

The chain is built from TRBV9 and TRBJ2-7, with D unresolved. The CDR3 consists of 15 residues. Germline CDR1 reads SGDLS; CDR2 reads YYNGEE. The ends were cut back, 0 bases at V and 4 bases at J, with 14 bases in the middle. The CDR3: CASSVGKQLPYEQYF. CDR3 nucleotide sequence: TGTGCCAGCAGCGTAGGAAAACAGCTACCGTACGAGCAGTACTTC.

This chain uses TRBV27 with TRBJ1-5; 7 nucleotides agree with TRBD1. Germline V lookup: CDR1 MNHEY, CDR2 SMNVEV (reference sequence). CDR3 length: 17 amino acids. Trimming removed 4 bases from V and 0 bases from J; junction bases left unmatched: 9. The DNA for the CDR3 is TGTGCCAGCAGTTCACCTTCAACAGGGGATAGCAATCAGCCCCAGCATTTT. It codes for CASSSPSTGDSNQPQHF.

V and J are TRBV2 and TRBJ1-6; a weak D match, TRBD1 (6 bases). Germline assignment: CDR1 SNHLY and CDR2 FYNNEI. Trimming removed 3 bases at V and 8 bases at J, with 20 bases between. The CDR3 sequence is 17 residues long. The CDR3 loop is CASSDFVGGESHSPLHF. The CDR3 coding sequence is TGTGCCAGCAGTGATTTTGTTGGGGGCGAGTCCCATTCACCCCTCCACTTT. The complete variable domain, with remaining parts taken from reference TRBV2 and TRBJ1-6, reads EPEVTQTPSHQVTQMGQEVILRCVPISNHLYFYWYRQILGQKVEFLVSFYNNEISEKSEIFDDQFSVERPDGSNFTLKIRSTKLEDSAMYFCASSDFVGGESHSPLHFGNGTRLTVT.

The chain employs TRBV6-1 and TRBJ2-2; D gene ambiguous. The CDR3 contains 14 residues. V lost 4 bases to trimming and J lost 4 bases, with 10 bases between them. Germline V lookup: CDR1 MNHNS, CDR2 SASEGT. The CDR3 loop is CASSGRVSTGELFF. CDR3 DNA: TGTGCCAGCAGTGGAAGGGTTAGCACCGGGGAGCTGTTTTTT.

In regard to this clone: Other nucleotide sequences in the sample specify the same CDR3. This sequence joins TRBV9 and TRBJ2-1; D is undetermined. V shed 0 bases and J shed 4 bases, with 5 bases lying between them. CDR3 length: 13 amino acids. Germline V lookup: CDR1 SGDLS, CDR2 YYNGEE. The CDR3 sequence is CASSVGAYNEQFF. In DNA, the CDR3 is TGTGCCAGCAGCGTAGGCGCTTACAATGAGCAGTTCTTC.

V gene TRBV28 combines with J gene TRBJ2-7; no reliable D call. CDR1 is MDHEN, CDR2 SYDVKM, per germline. V was cut by 3 bases and J by 6 bases, with 9 bases left in between. The CDR3 contains 12 residues. CDR3 in DNA: TGTGCCAGCAGTTTTGATAGGGCCGAGCAGTACTTC. This sequence encodes CASSFDRAEQYF.

The V call is TRBV5-1, the J call TRBJ2-3; 11 bases are a match to TRBD1. The ends lost 5 bases at V and 6 bases at J; junction bases unmatched: 11. The length of the CDR3 is 16 residues. Germline values: CDR1 SGHRS, CDR2 YFSETQ. CDR3 coding DNA: TGCGCCAGCAGTTTGTTCTGGACAGGGGGCTCGGATACGCAGTATTTT. It is translated as CASSLFWTGGSDTQYF.

CDR3: CASSYGSTLYNEQFF. For the CDR3, the DNA is TGTGCCAGCAGTTACGGATCCACCTTGTACAATGAGCAGTTCTTC. The V and J genes are TRBV6-5 and TRBJ2-1; D not certain. The CDR3 has 15 amino acids. Trimming pared 2 bases from V and 4 bases from J, leaving 12 bases between. CDR1 is MNHEY, CDR2 SVGAGI, per germline.

This clone was observed once. This chain links TRBV29-1 with TRBJ2-4, with TRBD2 identical over 12 bases. The J segment lost 9 bases and the V segment lost 4 bases, leaving 7 bases of the junction unmatched. This CDR3 spans 14 amino acids. In germline, CDR1 is SQVTM, CDR2 ANQGSEA. The CDR3 DNA follows: TGCAGCGTTGCGCTAGCGGGGGGGCGCGGCATTCAGTACTTC. Translating it yields CSVALAGGRGIQYF.

This clone was seen only once. J is TRBJ1-3 and V is TRBV28; TRBD1 aligns across 8 bases. Germline CDR1 MDHEN, CDR2 SYDVKM. The CDR3 contains 15 residues. V gave up 3 bases and J gave up 2 bases; unmatched junction bases: 3. CDR3 protein: CASSLSRGPGNTIYF. CDR3 bases: TGTGCCAGCAGTTTGTCCAGGGGGCCTGGAAACACCATATATTTT.

V and J are TRBV5-8 and TRBJ2-5, with D tentatively TRBD2 (5 bases). Trimming pared 3 bases from V and 0 bases from J, leaving 18 bases between. The CDR3 totals 17 residues. Per the germline V gene, CDR1 is SGHTS and CDR2 is YDEGEE. CDR3 region: CASSSPLVQDYQETQYF. In nucleotides, the CDR3 is TGTGCCAGCAGCTCGCCGCTCGTCCAGGACTACCAAGAGACCCAGTACTTC.

The chain employs TRBV4-3 and TRBJ2-7; D gene ambiguous. V lost 1 base, J lost 2 bases, and 9 bases lay in between. From germline, CDR1 is LGHNA and CDR2 YSLEER. The length of the CDR3 is 14 residues. Here the CDR3 DNA reads TGCGCCAGCAGCCAAGGAGCTACCCCCTACGAGCAGTACTTC. Protein product: CASSQGATPYEQYF.

This chain connects TRBV10-3 to TRBJ2-1, with 8 bases matching TRBD2. V shed 4 bases and J 7 bases; nucleotides not matched to a gene: 3. CDR3 length: 13 amino acids. The germline V gene has CDR1 ENHRY and CDR2 SYGVKD. DNA for the CDR3: TGTGCCATCAGTGCAGCGGGGGTTAATGAGCAGTTCTTC. It encodes CAISAAGVNEQFF.

The chain combines TRBV13 with TRBJ2-1, with 7 bases fitting TRBD2. Germline V CDR1 and CDR2: PRHDT, FYEKMQ (reference sequence). This CDR3 is 18 amino acids long. J was trimmed by 0 bases and V by 0 bases; bases with no gene match: 8. CDR3 residues: CASSLGLAALNSYNEQFF. DNA for the CDR3: TGTGCCAGCAGCTTAGGTCTAGCGGCCTTGAACTCCTACAATGAGCAGTTCTTC.

The rearrangement links TRBV27 to TRBJ1-1; TRBD1 aligns across 8 bases. J was trimmed by 2 bases and V by 5 bases; bases with no gene match: 4. The CDR3 runs to 14 residues. Germline assignment: CDR1 MNHEY and CDR2 SMNVEV (reference sequence). The CDR3 sequence: CASSAGQANTEAFF. As DNA, the CDR3 is TGTGCCAGCAGTGCGGGACAGGCCAACACTGAAGCTTTCTTT.

V is TRBV4-3 and J is TRBJ2-1; a possible D gene is TRBD2 (5 bases). CDR1 and CDR2 (germline): LGHNA, YSLEER. Trimming stripped 1 base from V and 5 bases from J, with 9 bases between. This CDR3 has 14 residues. The CDR3 DNA reads as TGCGCCAGCAGCCAAGTCGAGGGCCACAATGAGCAGTTCTTC. It is translated as CASSQVEGHNEQFF.

The chain combines TRBV13 with TRBJ2-3, with D perhaps TRBD2 (6 bases). V lost 4 bases and J 2 bases, leaving 19 bases between the germline ends. Germline lookup yields CDR1 PRHDT and CDR2 FYEKMQ (reference sequence). The CDR3 is made up of 17 amino acids. This CDR3 is CASSSDWDSPYTDTQYF. The DNA of the CDR3 is TGTGCCAGCAGCTCGGATTGGGACTCCCCGTACACAGATACGCAGTATTTT.

This chain uses TRBV7-9 with TRBJ2-1; D call uncertain. Germline-derived CDR1 and CDR2 are SEHNR and FQNEAQ (reference sequence). Trimming removed 1 base from V and 9 bases from J, with 13 bases in between. The CDR3 sequence is 14 residues long. The CDR3 is CASSLEDRPGEQFF. DNA for the CDR3: TGTGCCAGCAGCTTAGAGGACCGCCCCGGTGAGCAGTTCTTC.

The rearrangement joins TRBV19 to TRBJ2-1, with 7 bases that match TRBD2. The germline CDR1 and CDR2 sequences are LNHDA and SQIVND (reference sequence). V was clipped by 7 bases and J by 0 bases; unmatched bases: 9. This CDR3 region has 16 residues. The DNA of the CDR3 is TGTGCCAGTAACCCATGGGGGGGAGGCTCCTACAATGAGCAGTTCTTC. Translation gives CASNPWGGGSYNEQFF. The complete variable domain, with remaining parts taken from reference TRBV19 and TRBJ2-1, reads DGGITQSPKYLFRKEGQNVTLSCEQNLNHDAMYWYRQDPGQGLRLIYYSQIVNDFQKGDIAEGYSVSREKKESFPLTVTSAQKNPTAFYLCASNPWGGGSYNEQFFGPGTRLTVL.

The chain joins TRBV27 to TRBJ1-2; TRBD1 is a possible D gene (5 bases). V was shortened by 8 bases and J by 3 bases, with 10 bases between the two germline ends. The CDR3 has 12 amino acids. From germline, CDR1 is MNHEY and CDR2 SMNVEV (reference sequence). For the CDR3, the DNA is TGTGCCAGCTCGGGGGGGGACTATGGCTACACCTTC. Its translation is CASSGGDYGYTF.

The gene calls are TRBV4-1 and TRBJ1-2; D gene uncertain. V shed 0 bases and J shed 8 bases, with 13 bases lying between them. CDR1 is MGHRA and CDR2 is YSYEKL in the germline V gene. The CDR3 runs 14 residues. The CDR3 sequence is CASSQDRSPAGYTF. The CDR3 nucleotides are TGCGCCAGCAGCCAAGATCGGTCCCCCGCGGGCTACACCTTC.

The table lists this clone with a count of one. V is TRBV9 and J is TRBJ2-5, with TRBD2 matching over 12 bases. CDR1 is SGDLS, CDR2 YYNGEE, per germline. V trimming: 4 bases; J trimming: 5 bases; junction bases outside the gene matches: 6. CDR3 length equals 15 residues. CDR3 loop: CASSFTSGGPETQYF. The CDR3 coding sequence is TGTGCCAGCAGCTTTACTAGCGGGGGGCCGGAGACCCAGTACTTC.

This clone has a single count. This chain joins TRBV5-4 and TRBJ2-5; D is ambiguous. The CDR3 spans 12 residues. The ends were cut back, 4 bases at V and 3 bases at J, with 7 bases in the middle. From germline, CDR1 is SGHNT and CDR2 YYREEE (reference sequence). CDR3 protein: CASSRVEETQYF. The CDR3 DNA is TGTGCCAGCAGCCGGGTGGAAGAGACCCAGTACTTC.

V gene TRBV30 combines with J gene TRBJ2-3, with 11 bases fitting TRBD2. CDR3 length equals 18 residues. Germline-derived CDR1 and CDR2 are GTSNPN and SVGIG (reference sequence). V gave up 3 bases and J gave up 0 bases; unmatched junction bases: 11. The CDR3 reads CAWRGLAGGIPSTDTQYF. In nucleotides, the CDR3 is TGTGCCTGGAGAGGGCTAGCGGGAGGCATTCCTAGCACAGATACGCAGTATTTT.

In this sample, this clone turned up once. This sequence joins TRBV13 and TRBJ1-5; a possible D gene is TRBD1 (5 bases). CDR3 length: 14 amino acids. The V end was cut by 0 bases, the J end by 3 bases, with 6 bases between. CDR1 PRHDT and CDR2 FYEKMQ come from the germline V gene (reference sequence). The CDR3 sequence: CASSLGQANQPQHF. The CDR3 DNA is TGTGCCAGCAGCTTAGGACAGGCCAATCAGCCCCAGCATTTT.